The sequence of this T cell receptor (beta chain) was determined in a study of blood T cell repertoires in COVID-19. Overall study context: In each case, the material was cDNA or gDNA derived from T cells, B-cell-depleted T cells, or PBMCs.

How the authors handled the data: Reference gene primer amplification gave estimated nucleated cell counts. Clones were sequenced by immunoSEQ multiplex PCR, and TCRdb holds only the in-frame ones, with some missing. The D gene and trimming were derived from the DNA, and the V and J assignments and clone size from that table. The sample carries roughly 100,000 clones, 70% to 85% recorded once. Sequenced: peripheral blood. The source of this sequence is a woman in her sixties or seventies with acute or convalescent COVID-19.

CDR3 bases: TGTGCCATCAGTCGTGGGACAGAGAAAGAGACCCAGTACTTC. The encoded protein is CAISRGTEKETQYF. The V call is TRBV10-3, the J call TRBJ2-5; TRBD1 matches 7 bases. Germline V gene lookup returns CDR1 ENHRY and CDR2 SYGVKD. The CDR3 has 14 residues. V shed 5 bases, J shed 3 bases, and the junction held 6 bases outside the gene matches.